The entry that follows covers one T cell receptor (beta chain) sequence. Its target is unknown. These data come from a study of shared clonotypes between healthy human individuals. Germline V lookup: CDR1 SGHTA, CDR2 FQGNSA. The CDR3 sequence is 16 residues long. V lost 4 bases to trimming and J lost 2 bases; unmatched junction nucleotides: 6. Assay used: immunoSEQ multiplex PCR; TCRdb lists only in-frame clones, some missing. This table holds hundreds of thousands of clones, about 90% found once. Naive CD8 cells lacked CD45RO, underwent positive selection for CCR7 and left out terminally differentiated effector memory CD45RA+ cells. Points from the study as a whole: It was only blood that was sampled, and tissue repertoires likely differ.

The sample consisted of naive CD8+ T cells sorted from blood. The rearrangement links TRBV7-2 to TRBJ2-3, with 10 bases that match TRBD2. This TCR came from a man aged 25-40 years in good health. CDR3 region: CASSSGAGGYTDTQYF. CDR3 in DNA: TGTGCCAGCAGCTCTGGAGCGGGAGGGTACACAGATACGCAGTATTTT.